The 5 T cell receptor beta chains presented below share a single source sample, sequenced in a study of T cell changes during pregnancy in multiple sclerosis. Profiling relied on immunoSEQ multiplex PCR, and the TCRdb table lists in-frame clones only, not all of them. The table shows tens of thousands of clones, with 85% to 90% occurring only once. Sequenced here: CD8+ T cells from peripheral blood mononuclear cells, sampled after pregnancy. These receptors came from a female donor in good health, enrolled as a control in a pregnancy study.

The chain couples TRBV6-5 to TRBJ2-7; TRBD1 aligns across 9 bases. CDR3 length: 13 residues. V shed 2 bases, J shed 7 bases, and the junction held 3 bases outside the gene matches. The germline CDR1 and CDR2 sequences are MNHEY and SVGAGI. In DNA, the CDR3 is TGTGCCAGCAGTTACAGGGGGACAGGGGAGCAGTACTTC. It is translated as CASSYRGTGEQYF.

The V call is TRBV13, the J call TRBJ1-1; D uncertain. Germline assignment: CDR1 PRHDT and CDR2 FYEKMQ (reference sequence). This CDR3 has 14 amino acids. Trimming shortened V by 5 bases and J by 5 bases, and 15 bases separated the two germline ends. The CDR3 loop reads CASSPGRRGTEAFF. The CDR3 DNA reads as TGTGCCAGCAGCCCCGGTCGGCGGGGTACTGAAGCTTTCTTT.

This clone has more than one count but fewer than ten. The chain couples TRBV6-4 to TRBJ2-1; D unclear. The ends were cut back, 0 bases at V and 10 bases at J, with 4 bases in the middle. The CDR3 has 11 amino acids. The germline gives CDR1 MRHNA, CDR2 SNTAGT. The CDR3 sequence is CASSDSSEQFF. CDR3 bases: TGTGCCAGCAGTGACTCGTCAGAGCAGTTCTTC.

The gene calls are TRBV18 and TRBJ2-7; 7 bases line up with TRBD1. The CDR3 covers 13 residues. Per germline, CDR1 KGHSH and CDR2 LQKENI. After removal of 5 bases from V and 2 bases from J, the junction contained 3 bases not matched to a gene. CDR3 loop: CASSFGTAYEQYF. For the CDR3, the DNA is TGTGCCAGCTCATTCGGGACAGCCTACGAGCAGTACTTC.

The rearrangement links TRBV2 to TRBJ1-2; 8 nucleotides agree with TRBD1. The length of the CDR3 is 14 residues. CDR1 is SNHLY and CDR2 is FYNNEI in the germline V gene. J gave up 2 bases and V 1 base, and 0 bases lay outside the gene matches. CDR3 loop: CASSEDRGNYGYTF. DNA of the CDR3: TGTGCCAGCAGTGAAGACAGGGGGAACTATGGCTACACCTTC.